Listed here are 10 T cell receptor beta chains from one sample, sequenced in a study of metastatic and nonmetastatic thyroid tumors (TCRdb year 2020). Library generation was performed with PCR. The sequencing machine was an Illumina HiSeq 4000. The public reads were reprocessed in TCRdb via fastp at Q25 and MiXCR, keeping in-frame beta chains. This sample comprises 3,700 or so clones, roughly 35% of them detected only once. Of the sample, 31% is held by the ten largest clones. Before undergoing thyroid surgery, none of the patients had been given any kind of treatment. Material: adjacent normal tissue. The receptors were sampled from a male donor with papillary thyroid cancer or a benign thyroid nodule (not recorded which). Some clones in this sample may be carry-over from other donors' samples.

This clone showed up just a few times. J is TRBJ2-3 and V is TRBV28; 9 nucleotides line up with TRBD1. Trimming removed 5 bases from V and 3 bases from J; junction bases left unmatched: 6. Germline lookup yields CDR1 MDHEN and CDR2 SYDVKM. This CDR3 region has 15 residues. The CDR3 here is CASSPGTGRTDTQYF. CDR3 nucleotides: TGTGCCAGCAGTCCTGGGACAGGGAGGACAGATACGCAGTATTTT.

This clone has only a few counts. The CDR3 region has the DNA TGTGCCAGCAGGTACAGACAGGGGACTAACACTGAAGCTTTCTTT. Translated: CASRYRQGTNTEAFF. V usage is TRBV6-1 and J usage is TRBJ1-1; 8 nucleotides align to TRBD1. The CDR3 covers 15 residues. CDR1 and CDR2 (germline): MNHNS, SASEGT. The trim removed 6 bases at V and 2 bases at J, leaving 8 bases unmatched.

The chain links TRBV6-4 to TRBJ2-2; 7 positions match TRBD2. This CDR3 contains 14 residues. Germline CDR1 and CDR2: MRHNA and SNTAGT. Losses at the gene ends were 6 bases for V and 6 bases for J; bases not matched to a gene: 7. This CDR3 is CASSRTGGPGELFF. For the CDR3, the DNA is TGTGCCAGCAGCCGTACGGGAGGCCCCGGGGAGCTGTTTTTT.

The chain has TRBV7-3 and TRBJ2-3; D ambiguous. The length of the CDR3 is 15 residues. Deletions cut 2 bases from V and 2 bases from J, with 11 bases between. Germline loops: CDR1 SGHTA, CDR2 FQGTGA. As DNA, the CDR3 is TGTGCCAGCAGCTTATTGGCGGTAGCCACAGATACGCAGTATTTT. Protein sequence: CASSLLAVATDTQYF.

This clone turned up a few times. This chain links TRBV12-3 or TRBV12-4 with TRBJ2-7; D may be TRBD1 (7 bases). V shed 7 bases and J shed 4 bases, with 23 bases lying between them. The CDR3 runs 16 residues. This CDR3 is CASTPGGGGALYEQYF. Here the CDR3 DNA reads TGTGCCAGCACCCCAGGGGGAGGAGGGGCTCTATACGAGCAGTACTTC.

The chain recombines TRBV6-2 or TRBV6-3 with TRBJ1-5; no reliable D call. The germline V and J ends were trimmed by 6 bases and 3 bases, with 15 bases remaining between them. The CDR3 extends over 15 amino acids. From germline, CDR1 is MNHEY and CDR2 SVGEGT. The CDR3 is CASSPAGTVNQPQHF. CDR3 coding DNA: TGTGCCAGCAGCCCCGCTGGTACGGTCAATCAGCCCCAGCATTTT.

The CDR3 loop reads CASSYSMRDGDNEQFF. Here the CDR3 DNA reads TGTGCCAGCAGTTACTCGATGCGGGACGGGGACAATGAGCAGTTCTTC. The chain has TRBV6-5 and TRBJ2-1, with D tentatively TRBD2 (6 bases). Between the trimmed V and J ends, which lost 0 bases and 5 bases, there was a span of 14 bases. Per the germline V gene, CDR1 is MNHEY and CDR2 is SVGAGI. The CDR3 sequence is 16 residues long.

This clone occurred a few times. The chain joins TRBV6-1 to TRBJ1-3, with unresolved D. The germline V gene has CDR1 MNHNS and CDR2 SASEGT. CDR3 length equals 15 residues. The germline V and J ends were trimmed by 2 bases and 0 bases, with 8 bases remaining between them. Written as DNA, the CDR3 is TGTGCCAGCAGTGAAAGCCTCCTCTCTGGAAACACCATATATTTT. The encoded protein is CASSESLLSGNTIYF.

J is TRBJ2-1 and V is TRBV4-2; 8 nucleotides agree with TRBD2. V lost 4 bases to trimming and J lost 6 bases; unmatched junction nucleotides: 8. CDR3 length: 15 residues. Germline V CDR1 and CDR2: LGHNA, YNFKEQ. CDR3 protein: CASSPRSGGFNEQFF. The CDR3 DNA is TGTGCCAGCAGCCCGAGGAGCGGGGGTTTCAATGAGCAGTTCTTC.

On this clone itself: At one of its ends the junction is not consistent with the germline gene, which may arise from a read error. The rearrangement links TRBV6-5 to TRBJ2-2; TRBD1 matches 7 bases. The CDR3 contains 15 residues. Germline V gene data show CDR1 as MNHEY and CDR2 as SVGAGI. CDR3 DNA sequence: TGTGCCAGCAGTTCAATGGGAGTTAACACAGGGGAGTTGTATTTT. It is translated as CASSSMGVNTGELYF.